This TCR beta chain was identified during a study of T cells in Graves' hyperthyroidism and ophthalmopathy. At the level of the study: The authors collected peripheral blood at initial diagnosis, before any treatment. Study-level points and caveats: Most clonotypes expanded in the thyroid (above 0.001) were also present in blood.

The germline V gene has CDR1 MNHNS and CDR2 SASEGT. CDR3 length: 15 amino acids. V was clipped by 0 bases and J by 1 base, with 9 bases between them. PBMCs came from 9 to 10 ml fresh peripheral blood. The sample holds many counts of this clonotype. Its target is unknown. Authors of the study amplified TCR beta CDR3 regions from RNA transcripts. The HTBI primer set served for first-round RT-PCR of the TCR CDR3. TCRdb independently ran MiXCR on the multiplex PCR reads; one entry per CDR3 protein. The sample lists about 550,000 distinct CDR3 sequences, roughly 20% occurring once. Sequencing used blood. The V and J genes are TRBV6-1 and TRBJ2-5, with a possible D match to TRBD2 (6 bases). The TCR originated in a man between 18 and 29 years old with Graves' hyperthyroidism. CDR3 amino acids: CASSEALGGQETQYF. The CDR3 bases are TGTGCCAGCAGTGAAGCGCTGGGGGGCCAAGAGACCCAGTACTTC.